The rows below give T cell receptor beta chains drawn from one sample of a study of blood T cell repertoires in COVID-19. The table came from immunoSEQ multiplex PCR; TCRdb's copy has only in-frame clones and leaves some out. The profile covers 100,000 to 150,000 clones, with over 75% appearing a single time and about 7% taken by the ten largest. Sequenced: peripheral blood. The source is a man aged 80 or over with active or convalescent COVID-19. Each CDR3 is given with its conserved first and last residue. Fields, in order: clone size, J gene, D gene, V gene, CDR3 DNA, CDR3 protein. A D gene is named only where the DNA matches it firmly. Clone size is given for some rows only: seen once, a few or many times, or a class if the clone is expanded.

>.|TRBJ2-7|TRBD1|TRBV28
TGTGCCAGCAGTTCCCAGGGGGACGAGCAGTACTTC
CASSSQGDEQYF
>once|TRBJ1-5|.|TRBV6-5
TGTGCCAGCAGCAGAACCACGATTGGCAATCAGCCCCAGCATTTT
CASSRTTIGNQPQHF
>.|TRBJ2-2|TRBD2|TRBV5-4
TGTGCCAGCAGCCCGGATAGCGGGACGAACACCGGGGAGCTGTTTTTT
CASSPDSGTNTGELFF
>.|TRBJ2-1|TRBD2|TRBV7-7
TGTGCCAGCAGCCTTAATTTACCGGGGGGGGGCAATGAGCAGTTCTTC
CASSLNLPGGGNEQFF
>.|TRBJ1-2|TRBD1|TRBV27
TGTGCCAGCAGTTCCACAGGGGGCGGTGGCTACACCTTC
CASSSTGGGGYTF
>.|TRBJ1-6|.|TRBV5-1
TGCGCCAGCAGCTTGGCAGGAAATTCACCCCTCCACTTT
CASSLAGNSPLHF
>.|TRBJ2-7|TRBD1|TRBV30
TGTGCCTCCTCCCGGGACAGGGGGGCCGAGCAGTACTTC
CASSRDRGAEQYF
>few|TRBJ2-7|.|TRBV30
TGTGCCTGGAGTATTGGGGGCCAATACGAGCAGTACTTC
CAWSIGGQYEQYF
>.|TRBJ2-5|.|TRBV12-3/TRBV12-4
TGTGCCAGCAGTCAGGGGTCCCAAGAGACCCAGTACTTC
CASSQGSQETQYF
>.|TRBJ2-2|.|TRBV2
TGTGCCAGCAGTGAAGCGCTAGTAGGCGGGGAGCTGTTTTTT
CASSEALVGGELFF
>.|TRBJ2-2|.|TRBV12-5
TGTGCTAGTGGTTTGGGAACAGGGACGGGCGGGGAGCTGTTTTTT
CASGLGTGTGGELFF
>.|TRBJ1-2|.|TRBV19
TGTGCCAGTAGTATCGGGCAACAGGGAAATGGCTACACCTTC
CASSIGQQGNGYTF
>.|TRBJ1-1|.|TRBV18
TGTGCCAGCTCACCACCGGGAGGGGTCATGAACACTGAAGCTTTCTTT
CASSPPGGVMNTEAFF
>.|TRBJ2-4|TRBD2|TRBV7-3
TGTGCCAGCAGCCCCTCGGGCGGGGGGGACCCCGAGGACTTC
CASSPSGGGDPEDF
>few|TRBJ2-4|TRBD1|TRBV12-3/TRBV12-4
TGTGCCAGCAGTTTGGGGACAGGAAACATTCAGTACTTC
CASSLGTGNIQYF
>.|TRBJ2-5|.|TRBV29-1
TGCAGCGTTGGGCTAGGGGGGGGCCGGGAGACCCAGTACTTC
CSVGLGGGRETQYF
>.|TRBJ2-3|TRBD2|TRBV14
TGTGCCAGCAGTGACGGGCTAGCGGGATCAGATACGCAGTATTTT
CASSDGLAGSDTQYF
>.|TRBJ1-2|.|TRBV28
TGTGCCAGCAGCCTGGGGGGGGCGGCAAACTATGGCTACACCTTC
CASSLGGAANYGYTF
>once|TRBJ2-5|.|TRBV28
TGTGCCAGCAGATCGGGCCTTAAGGAGGGGACCCAGTACTTC
CASRSGLKEGTQYF
>few|TRBJ1-3|TRBD1|TRBV5-1
TGCGCCAGCAGCTTGAACGACAGGGGGGAATCTGGAAACACCATATATTTT
CASSLNDRGESGNTIYF
>.|TRBJ1-4|.|TRBV6-2/TRBV6-3
TGTGCCAGCAGTTATCGGCGGGAGGCTAATGAAAAACTGTTTTTT
CASSYRREANEKLFF
>.|TRBJ1-3|.|TRBV11-3
TGTGCCAGCAGCCCCCTCCGCTCTGGAAACACCATATATTTT
CASSPLRSGNTIYF
>.|TRBJ2-1|TRBD1|TRBV6-5
TGTGCCAGCATCGGCAGGGGGCCGGGTGAGCAGTTCTTC
CASIGRGPGEQFF
>.|TRBJ2-5|.|TRBV10-3
TGTGCCATCAGTGAGTCGTCGAACACACAAGAGACCCAGTACTTC
CAISESSNTQETQYF
>.|TRBJ2-1|.|TRBV9
TGTGCCAGCACCCCGGACGCCTCTAGGGGTGAGCAGTTCTTC
CASTPDASRGEQFF
>.|TRBJ1-2|TRBD1|TRBV18
TGTGCCAGCTCTCCGGGACAGGGGTTACTAAACTATGGCTACACCTTC
CASSPGQGLLNYGYTF
>once|TRBJ1-2|TRBD1|TRBV12-3/TRBV12-4
TGTGCCAGCAGCAAACAGGGGGCTGGCTACACCTTC
CASSKQGAGYTF
>.|TRBJ2-7|.|TRBV11-2
TGTGCCAGCAGCCTACCCGGGACTCCTTACGAGCAGTACTTC
CASSLPGTPYEQYF
>.|TRBJ2-5|.|TRBV5-1
TGCGCCAGCAGCTTGTCGAGGGAAGAGACCCAGTACTTC
CASSLSREETQYF
>.|TRBJ2-7|TRBD1|TRBV28
TGTGCCAGCAGCTCCGACAGGGGCTTTTTCGAGCAGTACTTC
CASSSDRGFFEQYF
>.|TRBJ2-1|.|TRBV12-3/TRBV12-4
TGTGCCAGCAGTTTCCCAGGTCATGAGCAGTTCTTC
CASSFPGHEQFF
>.|TRBJ1-1|.|TRBV20-1
TGCAGTGCTAAAGACGAGAGTGAAGCTTTCTTT
CSAKDESEAFF
>.|TRBJ2-7|.|TRBV4-3
TGCGCCAGCAGCCAAGACCCGGGCCAGGGCCTCGAGCAGTACTTC
CASSQDPGQGLEQYF
>.|TRBJ1-5|.|TRBV21-1
TGTGCCAGCCCGAGAGTCACTGCGAGCAATCAGCCCCAGCATTTT
CASPRVTASNQPQHF
>.|TRBJ2-3|TRBD2|TRBV5-6
TGTGCCAGCAGCTTGGTGCTAGAGGGAGGGGATACGCAGTATTTT
CASSLVLEGGDTQYF
>.|TRBJ1-1|TRBD1|TRBV9
TGTGCCAGCAGCGTAGGGCAGGGGGCGTCGAACACTGAAGCTTTCTTT
CASSVGQGASNTEAFF
>.|TRBJ2-7|.|TRBV28
TGTGCCAGCAGTTTGGGCGGGGCCAACGAGCAGTACTTC
CASSLGGANEQYF
>.|TRBJ1-5|.|TRBV28
TGTGCCAGCACAGGAAATGGTCAGCCCCAGCATTTT
CASTGNGQPQHF
>.|TRBJ2-1|TRBD2|TRBV30
TGTGCCTGGAGTGGGTCGGGAGGGCTATGGGCCCATGAGCAGTTCTTC
CAWSGSGGLWAHEQFF
>.|TRBJ1-3|.|TRBV4-1
TGCGCCAGCAGCCAAGGTGACAGCCGTTTCTCTGGAAACACCATATATTTT
CASSQGDSRFSGNTIYF
>.|TRBJ1-2|.|TRBV3-1/TRBV3-2
TGTGCCAGCAGCCAGGGGGCTGACTATGGCTACACCTTC
CASSQGADYGYTF
>.|TRBJ1-5|TRBD1|TRBV6-5
TGTGCCAGTCGTGGGACAGGGGTCCGGCAGCCCCAGCATTTT
CASRGTGVRQPQHF
>.|TRBJ1-6|TRBD1|TRBV30
TGTGCCTGCGGGACAGTGACCCGAAATTCACCCCTCCACTTT
CACGTVTRNSPLHF
>.|TRBJ2-1|.|TRBV5-1
TGCGCCAGCAGCGGCGGGATCCCGTTAAGCCACAATGAGCAGTTCTTC
CASSGGIPLSHNEQFF
>.|TRBJ1-1|TRBD1|TRBV5-6
TGTGCCAGCAGCTGGAAACGGACAGGGGCGAACACTGAAGCTTTCTTT
CASSWKRTGANTEAFF
>.|TRBJ1-6|.|TRBV15
TGTGCCACCAGCGGAGGGACGGGGAGCTCCTATAATTCACCCCTCCACTTT
CATSGGTGSSYNSPLHF
>.|TRBJ1-2|.|TRBV5-4
TGTGCCAGCAGCTTGGCGTGGAGCTATGGCTACACCTTC
CASSLAWSYGYTF
>few|TRBJ2-1|TRBD2|TRBV7-7
TGTGCCAGCAGCCCGGGAGGGACTAGCGGGATTAGTGAGCAGTTCTTC
CASSPGGTSGISEQFF
>few|TRBJ1-6|TRBD1|TRBV9
TGTGCCAGCAGCCCCTCGGGACAGGGCGTCTCCTATAATTCACCCCTCCACTTT
CASSPSGQGVSYNSPLHF
>.|TRBJ1-1|.|TRBV7-9
TGTGCCAGCAGCTTAGGCGCTTCGAACACTGAAGCTTTCTTT
CASSLGASNTEAFF
>once|TRBJ1-6|.|TRBV7-2
TGTGCCAGCAGCCCCGACAGTAATTCACCCCTCCACTTT
CASSPDSNSPLHF
>.|TRBJ1-3|.|TRBV7-9
TGTGCCAGCAGCTTTGGCAGCTCTGGAAACACCATATATTTT
CASSFGSSGNTIYF
>.|TRBJ2-7|TRBD2|TRBV5-5
TGTGCCAGCAGCTCGGTAGCGGGGAGCTACGAGCAGTACTTC
CASSSVAGSYEQYF
>.|TRBJ2-7|.|TRBV4-1
TGCGCCAGCAGCCAAGGTGCGGGAACGGGACGCCCGGAGCAGTACTTC
CASSQGAGTGRPEQYF
>.|TRBJ2-3|TRBD2|TRBV23-1
TGCGCCAGCAGTCAAAGCGGATCACGACTAGCGGGGGCCCGAGTGGGCACAGATACGCAGTATTTT
CASSQSGSRLAGARVGTDTQYF
>.|TRBJ2-2|.|TRBV9
TGTGCCAGCAGCGGGGGAGCGACTAACGGCGGGGAGCTGTTTTTT
CASSGGATNGGELFF
>.|TRBJ2-2|TRBD1|TRBV5-4
TGTGCCAGCAGCTATGGACAGGTGAACACCGGGGAGCTGTTTTTT
CASSYGQVNTGELFF
>once|TRBJ2-3|TRBD1|TRBV5-1
TGCGCCAGCAGCTTAGGGGGCGCACCAGATACGCAGTATTTT
CASSLGGAPDTQYF
>.|TRBJ1-4|.|TRBV2
TGTGCCAGCAGTGAACGGCAGGGGCAGAAAGAAAAACTGTTTTTT
CASSERQGQKEKLFF
>.|TRBJ1-5|.|TRBV20-1
TGCAGTGCTAGTGGTCTCCCCGCGGGTCAGCCCCAGCATTTT
CSASGLPAGQPQHF